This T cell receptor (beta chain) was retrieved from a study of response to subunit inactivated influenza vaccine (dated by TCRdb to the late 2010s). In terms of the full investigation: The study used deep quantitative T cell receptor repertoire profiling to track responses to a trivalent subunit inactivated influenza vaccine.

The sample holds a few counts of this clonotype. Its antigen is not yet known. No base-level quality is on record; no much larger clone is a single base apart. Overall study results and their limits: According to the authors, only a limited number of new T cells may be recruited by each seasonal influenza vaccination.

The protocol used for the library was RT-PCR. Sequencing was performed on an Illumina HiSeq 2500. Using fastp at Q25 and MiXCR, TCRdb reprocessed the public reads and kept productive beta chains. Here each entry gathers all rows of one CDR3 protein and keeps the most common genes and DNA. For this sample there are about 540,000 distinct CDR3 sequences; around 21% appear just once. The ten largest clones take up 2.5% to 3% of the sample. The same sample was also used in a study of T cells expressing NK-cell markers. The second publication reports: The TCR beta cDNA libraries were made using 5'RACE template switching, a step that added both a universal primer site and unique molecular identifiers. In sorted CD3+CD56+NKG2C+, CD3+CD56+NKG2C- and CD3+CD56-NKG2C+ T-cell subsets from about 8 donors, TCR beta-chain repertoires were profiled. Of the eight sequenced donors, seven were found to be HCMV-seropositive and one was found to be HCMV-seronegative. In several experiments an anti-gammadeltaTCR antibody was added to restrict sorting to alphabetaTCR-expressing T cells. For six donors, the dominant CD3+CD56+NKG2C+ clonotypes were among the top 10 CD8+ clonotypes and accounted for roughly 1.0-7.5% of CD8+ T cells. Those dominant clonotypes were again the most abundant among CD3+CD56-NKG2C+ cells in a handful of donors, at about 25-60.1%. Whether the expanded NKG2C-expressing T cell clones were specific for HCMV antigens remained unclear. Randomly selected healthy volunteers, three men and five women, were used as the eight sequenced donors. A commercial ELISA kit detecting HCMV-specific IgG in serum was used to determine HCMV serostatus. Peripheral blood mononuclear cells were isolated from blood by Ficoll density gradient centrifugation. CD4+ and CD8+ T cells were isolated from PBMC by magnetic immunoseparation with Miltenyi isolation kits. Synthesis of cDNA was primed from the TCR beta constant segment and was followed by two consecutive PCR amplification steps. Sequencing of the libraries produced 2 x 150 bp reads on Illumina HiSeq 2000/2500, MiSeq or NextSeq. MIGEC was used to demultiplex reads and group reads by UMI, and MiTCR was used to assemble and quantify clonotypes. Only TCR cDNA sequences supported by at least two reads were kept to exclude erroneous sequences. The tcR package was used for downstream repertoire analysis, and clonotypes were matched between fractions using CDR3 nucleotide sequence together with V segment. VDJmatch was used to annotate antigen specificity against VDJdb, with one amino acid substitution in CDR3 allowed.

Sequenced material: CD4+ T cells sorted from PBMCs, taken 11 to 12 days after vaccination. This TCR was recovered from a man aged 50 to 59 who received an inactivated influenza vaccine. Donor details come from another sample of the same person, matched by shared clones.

The CDR3 amino acid sequence is: CSASLGQSYTDTQYF. The DNA sequence is given as TGCAGTGCTAGTTTGGGACAGTCTTACACAGATACGCAGTATTTT. Recombination connected TRBV20-1 to TRBJ2-3; the junction holds 7 bases that match TRBD1. CDR1 and CDR2, looked up from the germline V gene (reference sequence), are DFQATT and SNEGSKA. Its CDR3 holds 15 amino acids, cysteine through phenylalanine. Left in the record is the CDR3 DNA by itself, 45 bases read in frame from the first base. Clipping removes 3 bases from V and 2 bases from J, with 8 as the unmatched junction base count.